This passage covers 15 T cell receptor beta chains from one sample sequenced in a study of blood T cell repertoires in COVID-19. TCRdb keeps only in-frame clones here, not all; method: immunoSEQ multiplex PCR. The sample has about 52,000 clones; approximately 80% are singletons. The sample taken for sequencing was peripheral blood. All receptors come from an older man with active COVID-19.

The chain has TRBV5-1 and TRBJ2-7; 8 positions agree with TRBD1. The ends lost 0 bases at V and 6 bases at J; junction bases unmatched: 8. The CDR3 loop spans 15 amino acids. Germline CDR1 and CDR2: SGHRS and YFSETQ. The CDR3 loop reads CASSLGARGLGEQYF. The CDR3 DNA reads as TGCGCCAGCAGCTTGGGGGCCAGGGGGCTTGGCGAGCAGTACTTC.

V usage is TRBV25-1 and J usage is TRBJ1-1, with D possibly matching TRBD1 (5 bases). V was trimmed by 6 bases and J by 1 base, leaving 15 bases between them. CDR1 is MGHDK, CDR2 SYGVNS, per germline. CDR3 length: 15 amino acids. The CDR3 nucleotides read TGTGCCAGCAGGTATCAAGGGGAGGGGAACACTGAAGCTTTCTTT. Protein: CASRYQGEGNTEAFF.

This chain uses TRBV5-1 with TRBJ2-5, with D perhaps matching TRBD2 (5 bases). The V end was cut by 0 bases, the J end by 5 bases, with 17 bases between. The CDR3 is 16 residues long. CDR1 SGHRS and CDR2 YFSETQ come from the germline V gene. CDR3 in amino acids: CASSLDGLSGGETQYF. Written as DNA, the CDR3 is TGCGCCAGCAGCTTGGATGGGTTGAGCGGTGGCGAGACCCAGTACTTC.

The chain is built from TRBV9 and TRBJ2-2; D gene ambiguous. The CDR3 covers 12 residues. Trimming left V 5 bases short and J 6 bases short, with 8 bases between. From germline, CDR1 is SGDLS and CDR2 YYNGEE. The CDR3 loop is CASSVGSGELFF. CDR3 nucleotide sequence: TGTGCCAGCAGTGTCGGGTCCGGGGAGCTGTTTTTT.

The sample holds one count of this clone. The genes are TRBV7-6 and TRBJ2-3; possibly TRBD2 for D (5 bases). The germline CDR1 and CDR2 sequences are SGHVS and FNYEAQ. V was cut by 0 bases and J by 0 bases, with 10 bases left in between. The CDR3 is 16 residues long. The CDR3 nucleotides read TGTGCCAGCAGCTTAGCCGGGAAAAGGAGCACAGATACGCAGTATTTT. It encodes CASSLAGKRSTDTQYF.

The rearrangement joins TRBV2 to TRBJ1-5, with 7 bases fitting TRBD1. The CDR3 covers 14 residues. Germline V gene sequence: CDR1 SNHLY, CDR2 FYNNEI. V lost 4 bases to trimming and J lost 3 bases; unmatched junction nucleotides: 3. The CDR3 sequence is CASSGQGLNQPQHF. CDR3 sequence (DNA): TGTGCCAGCAGTGGACAGGGTCTCAATCAGCCCCAGCATTTT.

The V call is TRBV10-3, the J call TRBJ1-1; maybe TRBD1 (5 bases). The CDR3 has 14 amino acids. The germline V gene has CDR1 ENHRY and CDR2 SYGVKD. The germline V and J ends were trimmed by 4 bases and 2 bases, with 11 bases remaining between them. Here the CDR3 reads CAISAGGGNTEAFF. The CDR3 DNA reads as TGTGCCATCAGTGCCGGGGGTGGAAACACTGAAGCTTTCTTT.

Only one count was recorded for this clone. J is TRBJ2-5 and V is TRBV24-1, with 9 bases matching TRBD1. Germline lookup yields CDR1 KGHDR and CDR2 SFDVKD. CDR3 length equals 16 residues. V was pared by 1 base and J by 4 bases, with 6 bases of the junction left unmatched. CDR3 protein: CATSDFAGTGRETQYF. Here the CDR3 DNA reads TGTGCCACCAGTGATTTTGCCGGGACAGGGAGAGAGACCCAGTACTTC.

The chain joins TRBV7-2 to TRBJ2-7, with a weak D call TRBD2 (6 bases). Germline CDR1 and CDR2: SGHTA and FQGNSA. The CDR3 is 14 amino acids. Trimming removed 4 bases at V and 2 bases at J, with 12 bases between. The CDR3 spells CASSSRDFTYEQYF. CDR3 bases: TGTGCCAGCAGCTCCCGGGACTTTACCTACGAGCAGTACTTC.

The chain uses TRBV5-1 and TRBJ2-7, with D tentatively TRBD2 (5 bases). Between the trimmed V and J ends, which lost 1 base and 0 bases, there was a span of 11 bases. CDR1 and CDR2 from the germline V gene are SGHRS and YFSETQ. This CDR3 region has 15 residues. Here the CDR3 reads CASSLTGLSSYEQYF. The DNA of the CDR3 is TGCGCCAGCAGCTTGACGGGATTAAGCTCCTACGAGCAGTACTTC.

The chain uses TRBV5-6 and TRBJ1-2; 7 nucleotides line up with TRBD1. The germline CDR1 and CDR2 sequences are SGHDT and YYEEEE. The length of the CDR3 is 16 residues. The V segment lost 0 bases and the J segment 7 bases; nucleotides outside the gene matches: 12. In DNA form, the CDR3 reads TGTGCCAGCAGCTTGGAAATGGGACAGTCTTTTCGTGGCTACACCTTC. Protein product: CASSLEMGQSFRGYTF.

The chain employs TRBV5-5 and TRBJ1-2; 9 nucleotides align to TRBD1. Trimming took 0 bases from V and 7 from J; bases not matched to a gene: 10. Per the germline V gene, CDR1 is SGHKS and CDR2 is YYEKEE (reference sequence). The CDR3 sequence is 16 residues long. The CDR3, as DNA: TGTGCCAGCAGCTTGGATCTTACAGGGGGCGCTTTTGGCTACACCTTC. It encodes CASSLDLTGGAFGYTF.

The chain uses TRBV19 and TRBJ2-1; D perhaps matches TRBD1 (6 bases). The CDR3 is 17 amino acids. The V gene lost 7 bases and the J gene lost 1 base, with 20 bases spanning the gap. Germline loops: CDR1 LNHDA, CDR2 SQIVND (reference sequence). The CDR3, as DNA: TGTGCCAGTAAAGACAGGCCCCGTAGGGGTTCCTACAATGAGCAGTTCTTC. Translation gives CASKDRPRRGSYNEQFF.

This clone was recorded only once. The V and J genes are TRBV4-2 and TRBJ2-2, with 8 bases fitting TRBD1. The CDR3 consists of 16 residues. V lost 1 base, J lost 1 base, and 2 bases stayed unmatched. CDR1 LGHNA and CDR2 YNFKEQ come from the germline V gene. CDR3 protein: CASSQAGGRNTGELFF. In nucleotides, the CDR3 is TGTGCCAGCAGCCAAGCAGGGGGCCGGAACACCGGGGAGCTGTTTTTT.

CDR3 nucleotide sequence: TGTGCCAGCAGCCCGTTGAACACTGAAGCTTTCTTT. It specifies CASSPLNTEAFF. The chain employs TRBV12-3 or TRBV12-4 and TRBJ1-1; no clear D gene. The CDR3 consists of 12 residues. The ends were cut back, 6 bases at V and 0 bases at J, with 5 bases in the middle.